These 25 T cell receptor beta chains share one sample of origin, sequenced in a study of T cells in Graves' hyperthyroidism and ophthalmopathy. Amplification of TCR beta CDR3 regions was performed using RNA transcripts as template. First-round RT-PCR of the TCR CDR3 relied on the HTBI primer set. TCRdb recomputed calls from the multiplex PCR reads with MiXCR, one row per CDR3 protein. The sample includes around 570,000 distinct CDR3 sequences, about 20% of them seen just once. Sequencing used blood. Source of these receptors: a man between 40 and 49 years old with Graves' ophthalmopathy.

The gene calls are TRBV7-8 and TRBJ2-4; D might be TRBD2 (6 bases). CDR1 and CDR2 from the germline V gene are SGHVS and FQNEAQ. V was trimmed by 5 bases and J by 5 bases, leaving 22 bases between them. The CDR3 contains 17 residues. The CDR3 DNA reads TGTGCCAGCAGCCCTACCCATAGAAGGGACTTTCAAAACATTCAGTACTTC. Translating gives CASSPTHRRDFQNIQYF.

The table lists this clonotype with a few counts. V is TRBV13 and J is TRBJ2-4; 8 bases fit TRBD1. This CDR3 is 16 amino acids long. CDR1 is PRHDT, CDR2 FYEKMQ, per germline (reference sequence). J was trimmed by 3 bases and V by 5 bases; bases with no gene match: 9. CDR3 loop: CASSRLTGDDKNIQYF. CDR3 bases: TGTGCCAGCAGCCGCTTGACAGGGGATGACAAAAACATTCAGTACTTC.

The chain recombines TRBV15 with TRBJ2-1; 13 bases line up with TRBD2. J gave up 9 bases and V 4 bases, and 6 bases lay outside the gene matches. This CDR3 contains 15 residues. Germline loops: CDR1 LNHNV, CDR2 YYDKDF (reference sequence). This CDR3 is CATSKGLAGTGEQFF. The CDR3 nucleotides are TGTGCCACCAGCAAGGGACTAGCGGGGACCGGTGAGCAGTTCTTC.

In this sample, this clonotype turned up many times. This chain joins TRBV20-1 and TRBJ2-5, with D perhaps matching TRBD1 or TRBD2 (6 bases each). The V end lost 8 bases, the J end lost 5 bases, and 24 bases lay between the germline ends. Germline lookup yields CDR1 DFQATT and CDR2 SNEGSKA (reference sequence). This CDR3 is 15 amino acids long. The CDR3 reads CSTRGLAIQMETQYF. The DNA of the CDR3 is TGCAGTACACGGGGGCTAGCGATACAAATGGAGACCCAGTACTTC.

This clonotype was counted ten times or more. The chain couples TRBV6-1 to TRBJ1-1; D is perhaps TRBD1 (5 bases). The V and J ends lost 1 base and 5 bases respectively, with 14 bases between them. The CDR3 is made up of 15 amino acids. Germline-derived CDR1 and CDR2 are MNHNS and SASEGT. The DNA of the CDR3 is TGTGCCAGCAGTGAAGATATGAGGAGGACAACTGAAGCTTTCTTT. Translating gives CASSEDMRRTTEAFF.

This clonotype was detected many times. V is TRBV6-2 or TRBV6-3 and J is TRBJ2-7; D is unclear. The V gene lost 2 bases and the J gene lost 7 bases, with 12 bases spanning the gap. CDR3 size: 13 residues. The V gene's germline CDR1 is MNHEY and CDR2 SVGEGT. The CDR3 DNA is TGTGCCAGCAGTTACCCTCCCGTCGGAGAGCAGTACTTC. Translation: CASSYPPVGEQYF.

The chain has TRBV9 and TRBJ2-6; TRBD1 agrees at 8 bases. V shed 2 bases and J 0 bases; nucleotides not matched to a gene: 13. The CDR3 covers 20 residues. CDR1 and CDR2 (germline): SGDLS, YYNGEE. DNA of the CDR3: TGTGCCAGCAGCGTTCCGTCCCTAGGACAGGGCCTCTCTGGGGCCAACGTCCTGACTTTC. Encoded protein: CASSVPSLGQGLSGANVLTF. The entire variable domain, with the rest obtained from reference TRBV9 and TRBJ2-6, is as follows: DSGVTQTPKHLITATGQRVTLRCSPRSGDLSVYWYQQSLDQGLQFLIQYYNGEERAKGNILERFSAQQFPDLHSELNLSSLELGDSALYFCASSVPSLGQGLSGANVLTFGAGSRLTVL.

This clonotype occurred many times. The genes are TRBV5-1 and TRBJ2-3; 7 bases are a match to TRBD1. Unmatched junction bases numbered 5, after V lost 4 bases and J lost 0 bases. Germline assignment: CDR1 SGHRS and CDR2 YFSETQ. The CDR3 runs 15 residues. The CDR3: CASSRDSSSTDTQYF. DNA for the CDR3: TGCGCCAGCAGCCGGGACAGCTCTAGCACAGATACGCAGTATTTT.

The chain recombines TRBV20-1 with TRBJ1-1, with D perhaps matching TRBD1 (5 bases). The CDR3 totals 11 residues. Trimming took off 5 bases at V and 5 bases at J, with 9 bases between the two ends. Germline values: CDR1 DFQATT, CDR2 SNEGSKA (reference sequence). CDR3 residues: CSAPGETEAFF. The CDR3 DNA is TGCAGTGCTCCGGGGGAGACTGAAGCTTTCTTT.

This clonotype was seen repeatedly, ten times or more. V gene TRBV6-1 combines with J gene TRBJ1-1; 11 bases agree with TRBD1. The CDR3 sequence is 16 residues long. Germline CDR1 is MNHNS and CDR2 is SASEGT. J was trimmed by 3 bases and V by 5 bases; bases with no gene match: 8. Here the CDR3 DNA reads TGTGCCAGCAGTTTCCCCGGGACAGGGGGTCACACTGAAGCTTTCTTT. Translating gives CASSFPGTGGHTEAFF.

This clonotype has only a few counts. V is TRBV28 and J is TRBJ2-2, with 7 bases aligning to TRBD2. This CDR3 has 17 residues. Germline loops: CDR1 MDHEN, CDR2 SYDVKM. Trimming removed 7 bases from V and 3 bases from J; junction bases left unmatched: 14. The CDR3 loop is CASIRRSRGLHTGELFF. The DNA for the CDR3 is TGTGCCAGCATCAGGAGGTCTAGGGGACTACACACCGGGGAGCTGTTTTTT.

This clonotype was observed at least ten times. One base away lies a much larger clone, so this may be a sequencing read error. The gene calls are TRBV27 and TRBJ1-1, with 8 bases lining up with TRBD1. V lost 4 bases to trimming and J lost 0 bases; unmatched junction nucleotides: 1. Germline CDR1 is MNHEY and CDR2 is SMNVEV (reference sequence). The CDR3 runs to 14 residues. CDR3 DNA: TGTGCCAGCAGTTCGGGACAGGTGAACACTGAAGCTTTCTTT. Translating gives CASSSGQVNTEAFF.

This clonotype has at least ten counts. This chain links TRBV18 with TRBJ2-5, with D tentatively TRBD1 (6 bases). Germline V lookup: CDR1 KGHSH, CDR2 LQKENI. The germline V and J ends were trimmed by 1 base and 5 bases, with 14 bases remaining between them. The CDR3 spans 15 residues. The CDR3 is CASSPLGTNPETQYF. The DNA for the CDR3 is TGTGCCAGCTCACCACTTGGGACAAACCCGGAGACCCAGTACTTC. Filled out from reference TRBV18 and TRBJ2-5, the complete variable domain reads NAGVMQNPRHLVRRRGQEARLRCSPMKGHSHVYWYRQLPEEGLKFMVYLQKENIIDESGMPKERFSAEFPKEGPSILRIQQVVRGDSAAYFCASSPLGTNPETQYFGPGTRLLVL.

This clonotype has more than one count but fewer than ten. The chain joins TRBV15 to TRBJ2-5, with a weak D call TRBD1 (5 bases). The CDR3 is 15 amino acids. V shed 5 bases and J shed 3 bases, with 16 bases lying between them. Germline loops: CDR1 LNHNV, CDR2 YYDKDF (reference sequence). This CDR3 reads CATSRFLGPKETQYF. CDR3 bases: TGTGCCACCAGCCGCTTTTTGGGGCCTAAAGAGACCCAGTACTTC.

Only a few counts were recorded for this clonotype. The rearrangement joins TRBV12-3 or TRBV12-4 to TRBJ2-1; 9 bases align to TRBD2. This CDR3 comprises 15 residues. V dropped 2 bases and J dropped 8; count of bases not matched to a gene: 7. The CDR3 loop reads CASSLRSGGIDEQFF. In DNA form, the CDR3 reads TGTGCCAGCAGTTTAAGGAGCGGGGGGATTGATGAGCAGTTCTTC.

This clonotype was detected only a few times. V is TRBV20-1 and J is TRBJ2-3, with 7 bases that match TRBD2. The CDR3 has 13 amino acids. The germline V gene encodes CDR1 DFQATT and CDR2 SNEGSKA (reference sequence). For the CDR3, the DNA is TGCAGCGGACTAGTTCTCCGTTCAGATACGCAGTATTTT. This sequence encodes CSGLVLRSDTQYF.

This clonotype was counted a single time. A read error is possible here, since a much larger clone lies one base away. DNA for the CDR3: TGTGCCATCAGTGAGAGCACAGATACGCAGTATTTT. Translation: CAISESTDTQYF. V and J are TRBV10-3 and TRBJ2-3; no clear D gene. This CDR3 spans 12 amino acids. Germline V lookup: CDR1 ENHRY, CDR2 SYGVKD. Trimming took off 2 bases at V and 0 bases at J, with 0 bases between the two ends.

This clonotype was seen at least ten times. V usage is TRBV11-2 and J usage is TRBJ1-2; D is unresolved. V lost 4 bases and J 8 bases, leaving 17 bases between the germline ends. Germline V gene sequence: CDR1 SGHAT, CDR2 FQNNGV. The CDR3 runs to 14 residues. The CDR3 DNA reads TGTGCCAGCAGCTCGAACATGATAGGCGGAGGCTACACCTTC. Amino acid sequence: CASSSNMIGGGYTF. The whole variable domain, filled in from reference TRBV11-2 and TRBJ1-2, reads EAGVAQSPRYKIIEKRQSVAFWCNPISGHATLYWYQQILGQGPKLLIQFQNNGVVDDSQLPKDRFSAERLKGVDSTLKIQPAKLEDSAVYLCASSSNMIGGGYTFGSGTRLTVV.

This rearrangement joins TRBV6-5 to TRBJ2-1, with a possible D match to TRBD2 (5 bases). The CDR3 length is 14 residues. Between the trimmed V and J ends, which lost 2 bases and 8 bases, there was a span of 13 bases. Germline V gene sequence: CDR1 MNHEY, CDR2 SVGAGI. The CDR3 bases are TGTGCCAGCAGTTACCGAGAGGGTAGCGATGAGCAGTTCTTC. Encoded protein: CASSYREGSDEQFF.

About this clonotype itself: At one of its ends the junction is not consistent with the germline gene, which may arise from a read error. The chain is built from TRBV9 and TRBJ2-1; 11 nucleotides line up with TRBD2. The CDR3 loop spans 14 amino acids. Germline assignment: CDR1 SGDLS and CDR2 YYNGEE. The CDR3 loop reads CASSEGTSGSEQFF. As DNA, the CDR3 is TGCGCCAGCAGCGAGGGGACTAGCGGTAGTGAGCAGTTCTTC.

The sample holds a few counts of this clonotype. The chain carries TRBV2 and TRBJ2-3; possible D gene TRBD1, 6 bases. There are 14 residues in the CDR3. The germline V gene encodes CDR1 SNHLY and CDR2 FYNNEI. Trimming shortened V by 6 bases and J by 4 bases, and 14 bases separated the two germline ends. The CDR3 DNA is TGTGCCAGCAGCCCGAAAGGGGGTGCAGATACGCAGTATTTT. Translation: CASSPKGGADTQYF.

The chain carries TRBV11-2 and TRBJ2-1, with TRBD2 matching over 10 bases. After removal of 8 bases from V and 2 bases from J, the junction contained 12 bases not matched to a gene. Per the germline V gene, CDR1 is SGHAT and CDR2 is FQNNGV. The CDR3 sequence is 17 residues long. The CDR3 DNA is TGTGCCAGCCGTACTATTAGCGGGAGGACCACCTACAATGAGCAGTTCTTC. Protein product: CASRTISGRTTYNEQFF.

This clonotype was observed a handful of times. The rearrangement joins TRBV7-2 to TRBJ1-3; 7 positions match TRBD1. Germline V CDR1 and CDR2: SGHTA, FQGNSA. V lost 2 bases and J lost 2; bases outside the gene matches: 6. The CDR3 sequence is 16 residues long. The CDR3 DNA follows: TGTGCCAGCAGCTTAAGGGGGCAAAAGACTGGAAACACCATATATTTT. Translating it yields CASSLRGQKTGNTIYF.

This clonotype has ten or more counts. This chain uses TRBV5-1 with TRBJ2-1; TRBD1 matches at 8 bases. CDR3 size: 16 residues. V lost 5 bases to trimming and J lost 5 bases; unmatched junction nucleotides: 12. Germline CDR1 is SGHRS and CDR2 is YFSETQ. Here the CDR3 DNA reads TGCGCCAGCAGTCAAAACCCAGGGGGCGTACACAATGAGCAGTTCTTC. Translation gives CASSQNPGGVHNEQFF.

This clonotype was recorded a few times. The chain is built from TRBV5-5 and TRBJ1-2; 8 bases are a match to TRBD1. CDR1 is SGHKS and CDR2 is YYEKEE in the germline V gene (reference sequence). Trimming removed 6 bases from V and 10 bases from J; junction bases left unmatched: 11. This CDR3 region has 13 residues. The CDR3 loop is CASTQDRGPFYTF. In DNA, the CDR3 is TGTGCCAGCACCCAAGACAGGGGTCCCTTCTACACCTTC.